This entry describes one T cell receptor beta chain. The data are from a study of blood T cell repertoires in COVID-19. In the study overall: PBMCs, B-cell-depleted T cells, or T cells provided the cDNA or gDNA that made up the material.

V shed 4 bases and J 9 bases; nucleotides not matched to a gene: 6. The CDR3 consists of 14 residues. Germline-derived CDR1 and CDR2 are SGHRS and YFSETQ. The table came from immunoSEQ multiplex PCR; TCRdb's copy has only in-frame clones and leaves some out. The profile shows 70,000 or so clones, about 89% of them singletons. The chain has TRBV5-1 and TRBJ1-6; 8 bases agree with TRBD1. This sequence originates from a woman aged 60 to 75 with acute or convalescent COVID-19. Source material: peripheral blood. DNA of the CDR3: TGCGCCAGCAGCGTTGACAGGGGAGGTTCACCCCTCCACTTT. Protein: CASSVDRGGSPLHF.